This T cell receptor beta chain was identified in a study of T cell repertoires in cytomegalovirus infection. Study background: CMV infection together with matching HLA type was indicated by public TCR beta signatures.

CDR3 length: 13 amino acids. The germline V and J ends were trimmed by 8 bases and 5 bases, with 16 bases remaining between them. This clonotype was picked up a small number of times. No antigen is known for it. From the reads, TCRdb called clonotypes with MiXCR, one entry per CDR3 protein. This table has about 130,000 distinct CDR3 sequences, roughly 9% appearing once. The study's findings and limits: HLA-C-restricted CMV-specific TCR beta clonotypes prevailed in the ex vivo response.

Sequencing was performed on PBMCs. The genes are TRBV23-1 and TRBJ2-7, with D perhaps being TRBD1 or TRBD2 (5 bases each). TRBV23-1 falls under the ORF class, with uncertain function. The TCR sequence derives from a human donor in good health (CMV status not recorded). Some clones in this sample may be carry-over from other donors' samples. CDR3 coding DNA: TGCGCCAGCTCCCACATGACAGCGGACGAGCAGTACTTC. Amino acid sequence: CASSHMTADEQYF.